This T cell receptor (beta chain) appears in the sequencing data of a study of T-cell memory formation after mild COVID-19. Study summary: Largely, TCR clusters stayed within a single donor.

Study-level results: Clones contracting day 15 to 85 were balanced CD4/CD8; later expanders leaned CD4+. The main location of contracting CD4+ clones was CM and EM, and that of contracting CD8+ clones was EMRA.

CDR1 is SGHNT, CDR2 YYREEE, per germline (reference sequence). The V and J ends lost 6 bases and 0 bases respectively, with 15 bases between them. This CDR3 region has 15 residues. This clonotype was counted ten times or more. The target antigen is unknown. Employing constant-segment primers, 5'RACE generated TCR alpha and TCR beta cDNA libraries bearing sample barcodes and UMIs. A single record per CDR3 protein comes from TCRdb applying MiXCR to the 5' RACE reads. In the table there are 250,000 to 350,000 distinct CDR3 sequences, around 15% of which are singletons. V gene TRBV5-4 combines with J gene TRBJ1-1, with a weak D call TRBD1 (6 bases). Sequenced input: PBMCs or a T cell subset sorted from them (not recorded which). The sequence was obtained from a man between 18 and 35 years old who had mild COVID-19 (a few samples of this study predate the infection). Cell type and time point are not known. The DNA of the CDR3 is TGTGCCAGCACCGAGCCGGGACATATGAACACTGAAGCTTTCTTT. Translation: CASTEPGHMNTEAFF.